A selection of T cell receptor beta chains follows, all from one sample in a study of control samples from healthy donors and cancer patients. The method was immunoSEQ multiplex PCR; TCRdb's version includes in-frame clones alone and lacks a portion of them. The sample lists about 120,000 clones; nearly 95% were seen once. The sample taken for sequencing was blood. The receptor source for this set is a man aged 30-40 years in good health. Both conserved end residues are trimmed from each CDR3. D genes are given only for firm matches.

d_call,v_call,cdr3_aa
TRBD2,TRBV10-3,AIGRGLAGSTDTQY
NA,TRBV12-5,ASGSTSDPREGHEQF
TRBD1,TRBV6-2/TRBV6-3,ASSRGDSKLNQPQH
NA,TRBV12-5,ASGLSPWGETGELF
NA,TRBV27,ASRPLDGRNTIY
TRBD1,TRBV7-3,ASSFDRGPGRGF
TRBD2,TRBV5-1,ASRRDSVLAGGSDEQF
TRBD1,TRBV6-1,ASSDRGDRGFRLPDTEAF
NA,TRBV19,ASSTTADTQY
TRBD1,TRBV11-2,ASSLGDRGRSGTEAF
TRBD2,TRBV5-1,ASSTRTSGGLRLRSSYNEQF
NA,TRBV18,ASSPPGLRDGGEKLF
NA,TRBV5-6,ASSLGGGGNTIY
NA,TRBV28,ATLLGVGNQPQH
NA,TRBV14,ASSQDGRNTEAF
NA,TRBV7-9,ASSSNRVLNYGYT
NA,TRBV15,ATSREGGVGNEQF
NA,TRBV5-1,ASSSETGTDTQY
NA,TRBV19,ASSIGGLGQPQH
TRBD1,TRBV10-3,AISRTGGISTDTQY
TRBD1,TRBV9,ASSPRSYRDRYYNEQF
NA,TRBV9,ASSVATGSISGNTIY
TRBD2,TRBV19,ASSPGTSGTYEQY
NA,TRBV13,ASSLGEGYEQY
NA,TRBV3-1/TRBV3-2,ASSPGGLGTQY
NA,TRBV14,ASSPRQLSSGANVLT
TRBD2,TRBV30,AWSVQETSSKETQY
NA,TRBV4-1,ASSQQIQSRDTGVEQY
NA,TRBV27,ASSPPTDTQY
NA,TRBV7-9,ASSPGDTIANTGELF
NA,TRBV5-1,ASSTRHANTEAF
NA,TRBV28,ATFPRVGDTEAF
NA,TRBV27,ASSQTRNSYNEQF
NA,TRBV6-5,ASTGGSSAQH
NA,TRBV28,ASSLLGGARYEQY
NA,TRBV11-2,ASSFTRTDTQY
TRBD1,TRBV27,ASSYRGTGELTDTQY
NA,TRBV11-2,ASSLDRAEGMNTEAF
TRBD2,TRBV6-6,ASRPPGGGSYEQY
TRBD1,TRBV6-6,ASRAPGQGRETQY
NA,TRBV11-2,ASSLRSTGYT
NA,TRBV11-3,ASSLRPIGNTEAF